The sequence of this T cell receptor (beta chain) was determined in a study of cytomegalovirus exposure and HLA in healthy donors. This clone has a single count. Its antigen is still unknown. In nominal health when sampled, donors likely had unrecorded immune exposures nonetheless. General study findings and limits: Highest at DRB1 and lowest at HLA-C, TCR association rates differed among HLA loci in a later analysis. In a later analysis, V- and J-gene trimming of beta chains associated with a DCLRE1C missense variant, replicated independently.

The PCR had 60 Vbeta and 13 Jbeta primers. Sequencing used immunoSEQ multiplex PCR; TCRdb keeps in-frame clones, though not all of them. Of tens of thousands of clones listed, 60% to 80% are singletons. Material for sequencing was PBMCs. The source is a woman aged 35 to 49 in good health and CMV-seropositive.

DNA of the CDR3: TGTGCCAGCAGCTTGGGGCAGAATACGCAGTATTTT. It specifies CASSLGQNTQYF. The rearrangement joins TRBV5-6 to TRBJ2-3; D not resolved. Trimming shortened V by 0 bases and J by 7 bases, and 6 bases separated the two germline ends. Germline CDR1 reads SGHDT; CDR2 reads YYEEEE. This CDR3 has 12 residues.